This TCR beta chain comes out of a study of post-analysis software for immune sequencing data. Study in general: Clinical courses comprised relapsing-remitting, secondary progressive and progressive-relapsing multiple sclerosis. Whole-study results and caveats: Controls had lower frequencies than patients of roughly five TRBV segments, which included TRBV5-6, TRBV5-1 and TRBV20-1. Samples from a shared batch, those prepared together, strongly co-clustered by F measure.

Germline V CDR1 and CDR2: MNHEY, SVGEGT. Unmatched junction bases numbered 2, after V lost 6 bases and J lost 1 base. The CDR3 runs 13 residues. Carried by the TCR beta cDNA libraries were unique molecular identifiers. The yield from roughly 1 to 10 million T cells was around 500,000 cDNA molecules in total. Using its own MiXCR run on the PCR reads, TCRdb lists one record per CDR3 protein. The data hold approximately 350,000 distinct CDR3 sequences, with 30% to 45% observed a single time. A word on this clonotype: The antigen is unknown.

The sample comprised blood. The receptor was derived from a girl aged 10-17 years with multiple sclerosis. The genes are TRBV6-2 or TRBV6-3 and TRBJ1-1; 7 bases are shared with TRBD1. CDR3 nucleotides: TGTGCCAGCAGCGGACAGGAGAACACTGAAGCTTTCTTT. This gives the protein CASSGQENTEAFF.